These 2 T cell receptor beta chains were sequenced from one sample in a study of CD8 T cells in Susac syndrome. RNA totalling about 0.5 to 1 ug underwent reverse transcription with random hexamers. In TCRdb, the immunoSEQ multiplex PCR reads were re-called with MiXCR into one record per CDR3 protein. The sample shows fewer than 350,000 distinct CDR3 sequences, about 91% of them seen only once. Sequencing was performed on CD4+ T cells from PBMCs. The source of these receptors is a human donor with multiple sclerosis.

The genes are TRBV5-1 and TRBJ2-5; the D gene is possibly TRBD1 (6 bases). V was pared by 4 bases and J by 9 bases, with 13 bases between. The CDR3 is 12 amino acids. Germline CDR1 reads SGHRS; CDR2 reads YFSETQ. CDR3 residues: CASSTGRRAQYF. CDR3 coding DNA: TGCGCCAGCAGCACAGGGCGCCGTGCCCAGTACTTC.

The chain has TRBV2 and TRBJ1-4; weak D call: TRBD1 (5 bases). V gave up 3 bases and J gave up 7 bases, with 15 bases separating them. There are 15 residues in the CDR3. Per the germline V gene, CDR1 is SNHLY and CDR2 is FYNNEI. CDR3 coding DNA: TGTGCCAGCAGTGAGGCCGGAGGGGAGCTTGAAAAACTGTTTTTT. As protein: CASSEAGGELEKLFF.